This T cell receptor beta chain was retrieved from a study of spatial heterogeneity in lung cancer. Study context: Each time, sequencing found more beta-chain sequences than alpha-chain sequences. In the raw reads, each unique TCR and UMI combination was present more than ten times on average.

Time point in this sample: sample taken at primary tumor resection. Material for sequencing was whole RNA from tumor, nontumor lung or frozen PBMC, left unsorted. Study outcomes and limitations: Ubiquitous expanded tumor TCRs surfaced in blood more at resection than they did at follow-up.

Trimming removed 4 bases from V and 5 bases from J; junction bases left unmatched: 4. The CDR3 runs to 15 residues. CDR1 is KGHDR and CDR2 is SFDVKD in the germline V gene. All TCR cDNA molecules were individually tagged with a unique molecular identifier. TCRdb recomputed calls from the 5' RACE reads with MiXCR, one row per CDR3 protein. The sample contains more than 85,000 distinct CDR3 sequences, under 9% of which appear only once. About this clonotype: Its antigen is not known.

This specimen was PBMCs, taken at surgery. This TCR came from a male donor with early-stage non-small cell lung cancer. The V call is TRBV24-1, the J call TRBJ2-1, with 10 bases identical to TRBD1. CDR3 nucleotide sequence: TGTGCCACCAGTGACACCGGGACAGGGGACAATGAGCAGTTCTTC. It specifies CATSDTGTGDNEQFF.